This section outlines one T cell receptor (beta chain) sequence together with its context. What it binds is not known. Trimming removed 5 bases at V and 10 bases at J, with 18 bases between. The CDR3 runs 14 residues. Germline CDR1 reads MNHEY; CDR2 reads SVGEGT. The sample originates from a study of T cell responses to AZD1222 COVID-19 vaccine. The study, taken as a whole, reports: In the spike-specific TCR repertoire, nearly half reportedly target unmutated variant regions. Baseline seropositivity characterized only a handful of AZD1222 recipients. After the peak T cell response, and only then, were repertoires sampled. Clonal diversity may have been underestimated, and the donors were mostly white British, with more females than males.

The protocol was immunoSEQ multiplex PCR, while the TCRdb copy is restricted to in-frame clones and leaves out a portion. The table lists fewer than 85,000 clones, around 89% of them singletons. This specimen was peripheral blood, taken 28 days after the second dose of the MenACWY control vaccine. The gene calls are TRBV6-2 or TRBV6-3 and TRBJ2-1; D gene uncertain. The source of this sequence is an adult who received the MenACWY meningococcal vaccine as a control. The chain's CDR3 is CASSRYGPDGEQFF. The CDR3 DNA sequence: TGTGCCAGCAGTAGATACGGACCCGATGGGGAGCAGTTCTTC.